Listed below are T cell receptor beta chains from one sample, sequenced in a study of early T cells in non-severe SARS-CoV-2 infection. One entry per CDR3 protein results from TCRdb running MiXCR on the 5' RACE reads. The sample includes about 83,000 distinct CDR3 sequences, roughly an eighth of them seen just once. Material: whole blood. These receptor sequences come from an adult who was a healthcare worker with PCR-confirmed SARS-CoV-2 infection or an uninfected control (not recorded which). The conserved cysteine and the conserved F or W are not part of the CDR3 here. The order of the fields is J gene, V gene, CDR3 protein.

j_call: TRBJ1-6
v_call: TRBV2
cdr3_aa: ASTAEYNSPLH

j_call: TRBJ2-5
v_call: TRBV7-9
cdr3_aa: VSSLTWETQY

j_call: TRBJ1-4
v_call: TRBV25-1
cdr3_aa: ASSEFRTEGEKLF

j_call: TRBJ2-7
v_call: TRBV4-1
cdr3_aa: ASSQGPSGSNEQY

j_call: TRBJ2-5
v_call: TRBV20-1
cdr3_aa: SVNGKGETQY

j_call: TRBJ2-5
v_call: TRBV7-6
cdr3_aa: ASSLVAGTSAMETQY

j_call: TRBJ2-5
v_call: TRBV20-1
cdr3_aa: SARGQFENQETQY

j_call: TRBJ1-5
v_call: TRBV3-1
cdr3_aa: ASSQAGGQPQH

j_call: TRBJ2-7
v_call: TRBV5-1
cdr3_aa: ASSLKSTTGYAYEQY

j_call: TRBJ1-2
v_call: TRBV29-1
cdr3_aa: SVRKGEGHFYGYT

j_call: TRBJ2-7
v_call: TRBV18
cdr3_aa: ASSPITRSYEQY

j_call: TRBJ2-1
v_call: TRBV20-1
cdr3_aa: SARRGGSGNEQF

j_call: TRBJ2-7
v_call: TRBV18
cdr3_aa: ASSQGRYLGEQY

j_call: TRBJ2-5
v_call: TRBV29-1
cdr3_aa: SHRAREETQY

j_call: TRBJ2-1
v_call: TRBV7-6
cdr3_aa: ASSLAGVNNEQF

j_call: TRBJ2-7
v_call: TRBV20-1
cdr3_aa: SARPPTGISSYEQY

j_call: TRBJ2-7
v_call: TRBV2
cdr3_aa: ASSERTGMY